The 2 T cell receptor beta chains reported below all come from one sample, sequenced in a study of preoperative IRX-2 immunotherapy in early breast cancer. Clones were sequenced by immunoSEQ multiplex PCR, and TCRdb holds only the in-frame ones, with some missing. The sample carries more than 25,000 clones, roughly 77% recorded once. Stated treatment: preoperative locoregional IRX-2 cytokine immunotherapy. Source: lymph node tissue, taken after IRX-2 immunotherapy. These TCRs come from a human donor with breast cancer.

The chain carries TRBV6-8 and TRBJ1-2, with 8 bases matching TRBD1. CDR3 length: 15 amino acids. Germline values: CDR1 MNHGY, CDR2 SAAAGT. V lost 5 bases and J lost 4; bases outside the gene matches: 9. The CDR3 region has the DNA TGTGCCAGCAGTAAGGGACAGGCTCGTTTCTATGGCTACACCTTC. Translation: CASSKGQARFYGYTF.

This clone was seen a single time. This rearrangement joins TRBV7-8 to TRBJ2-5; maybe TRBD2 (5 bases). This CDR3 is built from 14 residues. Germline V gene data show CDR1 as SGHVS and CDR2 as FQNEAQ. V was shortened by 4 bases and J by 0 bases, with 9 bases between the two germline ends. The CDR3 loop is CASSSVRDQETQYF. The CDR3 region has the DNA TGTGCCAGCAGCTCAGTGAGGGACCAAGAGACCCAGTACTTC. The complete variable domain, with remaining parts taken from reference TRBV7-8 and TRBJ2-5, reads GAGVSQSPRYKVAKRGQDVALRCDPISGHVSLFWYQQALGQGPEFLTYFQNEAQLDKSGLPSDRFFAERPEGSVSTLKIQRTQQEDSAVYLCASSSVRDQETQYFGPGTRLLVL.